A selection of T cell receptor beta chains follows, all from one sample in a study of cytomegalovirus exposure and HLA in healthy donors. This table comes from immunoSEQ multiplex PCR, and its TCRdb copy is limited to in-frame clones, with some not included. The repertoire consists of 150,000 to 160,000 clones, with 74% occurring once and the leading ten covering under 2.5%. Sequences were obtained from PBMCs. All receptors come from a man younger than 40 in good health and CMV-seronegative. CDR3s include the opening cysteine and the closing phenylalanine or tryptophan.

CDR3	V	J
CASSPLAGVETQYF	TRBV6-5	TRBJ2-5
CASSGLAGGDLRRYF	TRBV2	TRBJ2-7
CASSQDPGTGFSGANVLTF	TRBV4-2	TRBJ2-6
CASSLRHRGTEAFF	TRBV5-1	TRBJ1-1
CASSRVGNEQFF	TRBV19	TRBJ2-1
CSVDPDRNTEAFF	TRBV29-1	TRBJ1-1
CASSLRGLGETQYF	TRBV5-1	TRBJ2-5
CASNLRGVGDTQYF	TRBV7-8	TRBJ2-3
CASSQSGQANTEAFF	TRBV4-2	TRBJ1-1
CASSEIEGWEKLFF	TRBV25-1	TRBJ1-4
CASSPSPSPPYEQYF	TRBV9	TRBJ2-7
CASSLPFGTDTQYF	TRBV7-6	TRBJ2-3
CASSQELGPTGELFF	TRBV14	TRBJ2-2
CASSLTGKASYEQYF	TRBV7-9	TRBJ2-7
CASIQSSGGANEQFF	TRBV2	TRBJ2-1
CASSVPSGGADGELFF	TRBV9	TRBJ2-2
CASSQRQGDGYPF	TRBV4-3	TRBJ1-2
CASSLGRVTGELFF	TRBV7-9	TRBJ2-2
CASSSPGLAGGDEQFF	TRBV13	TRBJ2-1
CASSSRDRCNQPQHF	TRBV9	TRBJ1-5
CASSFRTGAGGELFF	TRBV7-9	TRBJ2-2
CASTPDRGSHEQYF	TRBV6-5	TRBJ2-7
CASFGGQGTDTQYF	TRBV4-1	TRBJ2-3
CASSLSWGGEYTIYF	TRBV7-2	TRBJ1-3
CASSIPDRLSRRNTIYF	TRBV19	TRBJ1-3
CAISWTGEEEQYF	TRBV10-3	TRBJ2-7
CASSPSGGSYNEQFF	TRBV18	TRBJ2-1
CASSSLQGSLHF	TRBV19	TRBJ1-6
CASNLRGPGTEAFF	TRBV7-2	TRBJ1-1
CASSFRTGNTGELFF	TRBV5-1	TRBJ2-2
CASSEGDRGLGLAPSRQFF	TRBV2	TRBJ2-1
CASSLEGQYTEAFF	TRBV7-9	TRBJ1-1
CASSRYGRGSYEQYF	TRBV14	TRBJ2-7
CASTFAGAAYNEQFF	TRBV7-2	TRBJ2-1
CASSLGGRAEQYF	TRBV11-2	TRBJ2-7
CAWRSSYGYTF	TRBV30	TRBJ1-2
CASSLYRISSQPQHF	TRBV5-4	TRBJ1-5
CASSLQTGGNQPQHF	TRBV7-8	TRBJ1-5
CASVGTGSYQETQYF	TRBV28	TRBJ2-5
CASSLVAVVGTYEQYF	TRBV4-2	TRBJ2-7
CASNRQGSSNTEAFF	TRBV6-1	TRBJ1-1
CASSVGTGGFYGYTF	TRBV9	TRBJ1-2
CSTFAGTGELFF	TRBV6-5	TRBJ2-2
CATSPRDRSYEQYF	TRBV15	TRBJ2-7
CASTRAGDEQYF	TRBV28	TRBJ2-7
CASSFEPSTDTQYF	TRBV5-1	TRBJ2-3